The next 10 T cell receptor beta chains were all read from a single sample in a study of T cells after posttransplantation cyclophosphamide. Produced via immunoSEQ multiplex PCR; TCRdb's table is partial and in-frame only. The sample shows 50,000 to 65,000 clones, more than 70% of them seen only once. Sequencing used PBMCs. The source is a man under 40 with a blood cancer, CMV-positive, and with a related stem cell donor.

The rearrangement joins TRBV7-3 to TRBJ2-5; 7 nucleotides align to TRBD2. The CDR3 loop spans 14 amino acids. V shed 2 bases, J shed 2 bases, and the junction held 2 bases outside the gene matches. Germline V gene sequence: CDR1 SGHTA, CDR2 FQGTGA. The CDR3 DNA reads TGTGCCAGCAGCTTAGTGGGAGGGCAAGAGACCCAGTACTTC. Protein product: CASSLVGGQETQYF.

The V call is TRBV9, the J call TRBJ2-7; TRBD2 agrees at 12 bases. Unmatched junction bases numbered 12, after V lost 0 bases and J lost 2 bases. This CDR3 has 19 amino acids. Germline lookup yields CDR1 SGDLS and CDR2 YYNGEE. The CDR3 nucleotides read TGTGCCAGCAGCGTAGGGCAACTAGCGGGAGGACGGGAACCCTACGAGCAGTACTTC. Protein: CASSVGQLAGGREPYEQYF.

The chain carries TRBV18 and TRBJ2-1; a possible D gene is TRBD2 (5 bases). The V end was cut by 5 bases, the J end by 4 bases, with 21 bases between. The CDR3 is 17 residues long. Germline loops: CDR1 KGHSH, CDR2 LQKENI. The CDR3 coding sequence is TGTGCCAGCTCAGTAGGGATCGGCCCAGGAGGTTACAATGAGCAGTTCTTC. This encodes CASSVGIGPGGYNEQFF.

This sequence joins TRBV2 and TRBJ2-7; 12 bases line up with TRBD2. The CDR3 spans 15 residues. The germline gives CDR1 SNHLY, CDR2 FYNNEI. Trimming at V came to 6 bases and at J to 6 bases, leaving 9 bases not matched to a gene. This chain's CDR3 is CASSLRLAGGGEQYF. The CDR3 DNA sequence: TGTGCCAGCAGCCTTCGCCTAGCGGGAGGGGGCGAGCAGTACTTC.

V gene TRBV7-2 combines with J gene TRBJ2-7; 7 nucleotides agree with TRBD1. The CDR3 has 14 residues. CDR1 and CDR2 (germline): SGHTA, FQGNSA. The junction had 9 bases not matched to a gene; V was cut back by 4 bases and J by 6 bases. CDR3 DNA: TGTGCCAGCAGCTCGACAGGGAAGATAGGCGAGCAGTACTTC. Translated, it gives CASSSTGKIGEQYF.

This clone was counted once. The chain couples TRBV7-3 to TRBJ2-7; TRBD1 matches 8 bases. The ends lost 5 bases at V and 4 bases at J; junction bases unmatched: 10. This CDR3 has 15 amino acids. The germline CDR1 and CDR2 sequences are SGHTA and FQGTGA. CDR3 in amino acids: CASSLRPGGLYEQYF. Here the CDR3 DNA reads TGTGCCAGCAGCCTCCGGCCAGGGGGCTTATACGAGCAGTACTTC.

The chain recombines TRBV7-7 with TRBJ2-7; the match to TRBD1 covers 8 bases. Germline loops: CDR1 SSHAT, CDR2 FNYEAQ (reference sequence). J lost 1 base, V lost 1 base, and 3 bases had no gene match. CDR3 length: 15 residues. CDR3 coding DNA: TGTGCCAGCAGCTTAGGGACAGGGATGTCCTACGAGCAGTACTTC. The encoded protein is CASSLGTGMSYEQYF.

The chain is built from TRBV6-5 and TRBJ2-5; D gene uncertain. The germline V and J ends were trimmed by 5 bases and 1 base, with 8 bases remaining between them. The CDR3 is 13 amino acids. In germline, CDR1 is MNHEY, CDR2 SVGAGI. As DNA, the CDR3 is TGTGCCAGCAGTCTAGAATTCCAAGAGACCCAGTACTTC. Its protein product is CASSLEFQETQYF.

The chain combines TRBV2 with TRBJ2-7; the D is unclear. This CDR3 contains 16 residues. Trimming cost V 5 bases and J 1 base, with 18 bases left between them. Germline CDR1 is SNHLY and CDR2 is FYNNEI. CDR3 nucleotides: TGTGCCAGCAGTCTGTCCCGTCTTCCGACTTCCTACGAGCAGTACTTC. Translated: CASSLSRLPTSYEQYF.

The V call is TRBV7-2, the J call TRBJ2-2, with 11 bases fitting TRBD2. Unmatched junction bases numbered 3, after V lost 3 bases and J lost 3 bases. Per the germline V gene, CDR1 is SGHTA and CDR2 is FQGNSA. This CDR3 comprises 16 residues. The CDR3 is CASSFTSGRDTGELFF. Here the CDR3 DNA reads TGTGCCAGCAGCTTTACTAGCGGGAGAGACACCGGGGAGCTGTTTTTT.